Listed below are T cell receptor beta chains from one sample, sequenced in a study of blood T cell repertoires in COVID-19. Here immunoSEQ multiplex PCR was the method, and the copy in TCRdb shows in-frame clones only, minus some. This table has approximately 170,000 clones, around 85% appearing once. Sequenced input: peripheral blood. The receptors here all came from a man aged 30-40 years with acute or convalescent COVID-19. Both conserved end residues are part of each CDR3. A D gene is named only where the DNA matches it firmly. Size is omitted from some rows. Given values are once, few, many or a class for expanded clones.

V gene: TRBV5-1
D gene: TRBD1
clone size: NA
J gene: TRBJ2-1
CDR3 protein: CASSLEGQGSNEQFF
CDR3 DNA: TGCGCCAGCAGCTTAGAGGGACAGGGGTCCAATGAGCAGTTCTTC

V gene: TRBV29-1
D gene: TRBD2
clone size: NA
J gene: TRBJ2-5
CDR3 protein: CSFHGGSPETQYF
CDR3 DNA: TGCAGCTTTCATGGCGGGAGTCCAGAGACCCAGTACTTC

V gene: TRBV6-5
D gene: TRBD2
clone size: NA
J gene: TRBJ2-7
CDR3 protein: CASRERGIVGDEQYF
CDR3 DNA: TGTGCCAGCAGGGAGCGGGGCATCGTGGGCGACGAGCAGTACTTC

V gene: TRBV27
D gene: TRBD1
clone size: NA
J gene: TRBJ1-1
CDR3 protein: CASSYRTGITEAFF
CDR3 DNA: TGTGCCAGCAGTTACCGGACAGGGATCACTGAAGCTTTCTTT

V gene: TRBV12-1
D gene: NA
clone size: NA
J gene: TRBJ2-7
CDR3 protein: CASSLPERGSSYEQYF
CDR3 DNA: TGTGCCAGCAGCCTCCCCGAGCGGGGTAGCTCCTACGAGCAGTACTTC

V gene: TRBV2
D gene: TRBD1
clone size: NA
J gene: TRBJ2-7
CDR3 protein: CASRWGQSYEQYF
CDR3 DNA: TGTGCCAGCAGATGGGGACAGTCCTACGAGCAGTACTTC

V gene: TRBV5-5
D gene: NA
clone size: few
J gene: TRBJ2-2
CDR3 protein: CASSLNPTPGRVGTGELFF
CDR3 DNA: TGTGCCAGCAGCCTAAACCCGACCCCGGGAAGGGTGGGAACCGGGGAGCTGTTTTTT

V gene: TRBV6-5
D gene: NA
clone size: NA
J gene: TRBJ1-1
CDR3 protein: CASRQANTEAFF
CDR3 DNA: TGTGCCAGCCGACAGGCGAACACTGAAGCTTTCTTT

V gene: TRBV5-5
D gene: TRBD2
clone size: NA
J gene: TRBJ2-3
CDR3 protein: CASSPIAGGVTDTQYF
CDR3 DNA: TGTGCCAGCAGCCCAATAGCGGGAGGGGTCACAGATACGCAGTATTTT

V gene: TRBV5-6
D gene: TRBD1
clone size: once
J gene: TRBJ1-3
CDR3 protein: CASSLYDRENTIYF
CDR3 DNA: TGTGCCAGCAGCTTGTACGACAGGGAGAACACCATATATTTT

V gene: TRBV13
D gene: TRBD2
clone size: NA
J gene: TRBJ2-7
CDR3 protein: CASSLELAGLSEQYF
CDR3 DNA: TGTGCCAGCAGCTTAGAGCTAGCGGGGCTTAGCGAGCAGTACTTC

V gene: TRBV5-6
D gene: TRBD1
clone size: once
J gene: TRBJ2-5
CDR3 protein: CASSLQGPTGSQYF
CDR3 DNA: TGTGCCAGCAGCTTGCAGGGACCGACAGGGTCCCAGTACTTC

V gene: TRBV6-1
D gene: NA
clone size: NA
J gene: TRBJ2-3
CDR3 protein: CASSEPQTTATQYF
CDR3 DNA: TGTGCCAGCAGTGAACCCCAGACTACCGCTACGCAGTATTTT

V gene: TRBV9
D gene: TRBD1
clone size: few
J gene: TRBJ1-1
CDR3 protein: CASSAQGGGTEAFF
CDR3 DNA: TGTGCCAGCAGCGCGCAAGGGGGCGGTACTGAAGCTTTCTTT

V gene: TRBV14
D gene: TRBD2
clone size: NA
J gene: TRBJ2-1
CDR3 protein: CASSQVAGGSSSYNEQFF
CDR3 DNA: TGTGCCAGCAGCCAGGTTGCGGGGGGATCGAGCTCCTACAATGAGCAGTTCTTC

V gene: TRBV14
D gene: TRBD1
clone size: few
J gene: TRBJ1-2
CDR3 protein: CASSPTGVRGYTF
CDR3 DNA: TGTGCCAGCAGCCCGACAGGGGTGCGTGGCTACACCTTC

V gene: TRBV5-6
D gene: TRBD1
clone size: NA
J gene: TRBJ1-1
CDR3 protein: CASSLLGWTGDNTEAFF
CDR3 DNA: TGTGCCAGCAGCTTGCTTGGCTGGACAGGGGACAACACTGAAGCTTTCTTT

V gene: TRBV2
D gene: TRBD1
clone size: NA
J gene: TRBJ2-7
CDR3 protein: CASSASGQGYEQYF
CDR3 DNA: TGTGCCAGCAGTGCTTCCGGACAGGGTTACGAGCAGTACTTC

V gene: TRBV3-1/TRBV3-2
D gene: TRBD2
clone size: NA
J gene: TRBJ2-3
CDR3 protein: CASSQESGLAGFTDTQYF
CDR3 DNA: TGTGCCAGCAGCCAAGAATCCGGGCTAGCGGGGTTCACAGATACGCAGTATTTT

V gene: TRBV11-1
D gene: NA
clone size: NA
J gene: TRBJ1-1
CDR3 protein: CASSLPGRMGTEAFF
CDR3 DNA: TGTGCCAGCAGCTTACCTGGGAGAATGGGCACTGAAGCTTTCTTT

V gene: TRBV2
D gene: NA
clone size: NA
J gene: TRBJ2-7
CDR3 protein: CATILDRSSYEQYF
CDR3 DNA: TGTGCCACCATCCTAGACAGGAGCTCCTACGAGCAGTACTTC

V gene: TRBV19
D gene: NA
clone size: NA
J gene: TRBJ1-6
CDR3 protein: CASSPGVTNSPLHF
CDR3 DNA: TGTGCCAGTAGTCCAGGCGTTACCAATTCACCCCTCCACTTT